The 18 T cell receptor beta chains given below trace back to one sample, sequenced in a study of blood T cell repertoires in COVID-19. The protocol was immunoSEQ multiplex PCR, while the TCRdb copy is restricted to in-frame clones and leaves out a portion. The repertoire holds 150,000 to 250,000 clones, approximately 85% seen once, with about 12% in the top ten. The sequenced sample was PBMCs or T cells enriched from blood (not recorded which). The receptors come from a man in his forties who had recovered from COVID-19.

In this sample, this clone turned up a few times. The rearrangement links TRBV6-1 to TRBJ1-2, with D possibly matching TRBD1 (5 bases). The V gene lost 2 bases and the J gene lost 4 bases, with 20 bases spanning the gap. Germline V gene sequence: CDR1 MNHNS, CDR2 SASEGT. This CDR3 is 17 amino acids long. CDR3 nucleotides: TGTGCCAGCAGTGAAACAGCGACGGGGAGGAGGGGCTATGGCTACACCTTC. It encodes CASSETATGRRGYGYTF.

The chain joins TRBV6-2 or TRBV6-3 to TRBJ2-3; 7 bases line up with TRBD1. Losses at the gene ends were 6 bases for V and 0 bases for J; bases not matched to a gene: 6. The CDR3 runs 15 residues. Looked up from germline, CDR1 is MNHEY and CDR2 is SVGEGT. The CDR3 loop is CASSTRQGSTDTQYF. DNA of the CDR3: TGTGCCAGCAGCACCAGACAGGGAAGCACAGATACGCAGTATTTT.

This chain links TRBV9 with TRBJ2-3, with D tentatively TRBD2 (5 bases). CDR1 is SGDLS, CDR2 YYNGEE, per germline. V lost 4 bases, J lost 1 base, and 19 bases lay in between. This CDR3 contains 17 residues. The CDR3 reads CASSPRGPGRGTDTQYF. For the CDR3, the DNA is TGTGCCAGCAGCCCCCGCGGACCTGGGCGGGGCACAGATACGCAGTATTTT. The full variable domain, rest sourced from reference TRBV9 and TRBJ2-3, is DSGVTQTPKHLITATGQRVTLRCSPRSGDLSVYWYQQSLDQGLQFLIQYYNGEERAKGNILERFSAQQFPDLHSELNLSSLELGDSALYFCASSPRGPGRGTDTQYFGPGTRLTVL.

This chain links TRBV6-5 with TRBJ1-1; D unresolved. V was shortened by 6 bases and J by 6 bases, with 14 bases between the two germline ends. Germline assignment: CDR1 MNHEY and CDR2 SVGAGI. The CDR3 is made up of 13 amino acids. CDR3 protein: CASRRTVPSEAFF. CDR3 DNA sequence: TGTGCCAGCAGGAGAACGGTCCCTTCTGAAGCTTTCTTT.

The rearrangement links TRBV7-2 to TRBJ1-6; unclear D gene. Germline loops: CDR1 SGHTA, CDR2 FQGNSA. The CDR3 is made up of 15 amino acids. V lost 3 bases, J lost 8 bases, and 14 bases lay in between. CDR3 DNA: TGTGCCAGCAGCTTTCGCTCGGACGGGGATTCACCCCTCCACTTT. Its translation: CASSFRSDGDSPLHF. Together with reference TRBV7-2 and TRBJ1-6, the CDR3 gives the full variable domain: GAGVSQSPSNKVTEKGKDVELRCDPISGHTALYWYRQSLGQGLEFLIYFQGNSAPDKSGLPSDRFSAERTGGSVSTLTIQRTQQEDSAVYLCASSFRSDGDSPLHFGNGTRLTVT.

V and J are TRBV5-6 and TRBJ2-3, with 9 bases fitting TRBD1. Germline V gene data show CDR1 as SGHDT and CDR2 as YYEEEE. J was trimmed by 5 bases and V by 4 bases; bases with no gene match: 5. The CDR3 loop spans 14 amino acids. The chain's CDR3 is CASSTGQGGDTQYF. CDR3 bases: TGTGCCAGCAGCACGGGACAGGGTGGAGATACGCAGTATTTT.

This clone was counted between two and nine times. V and J are TRBV3-1 (or the pseudogene TRBV3-2) and TRBJ1-5; TRBD1 might be the D (5 bases). The germline gives CDR1 LGHDT, CDR2 YNNKEL (reference sequence). V was trimmed by 4 bases and J by 6 bases, leaving 13 bases between them. The CDR3 extends over 14 amino acids. The CDR3 spells CASSPDSLSQPQHF. DNA for the CDR3: TGTGCCAGCAGCCCTGACAGCCTGAGTCAGCCCCAGCATTTT.

The chain couples TRBV4-2 to TRBJ1-1; D is possibly TRBD1 (5 bases). Germline CDR1 reads LGHNA; CDR2 reads YNFKEQ. Trimming took 2 bases from V and 6 from J, leaving 22 bases between them. The CDR3 is 17 amino acids. CDR3 sequence reads: CASSQNERGGMGSEAFF. The CDR3 coding sequence is TGTGCCAGCAGCCAAAATGAAAGGGGAGGGATGGGTTCTGAAGCTTTCTTT.

The chain recombines TRBV7-8 with TRBJ2-7; 7 bases line up with TRBD2. The V gene's germline CDR1 is SGHVS and CDR2 FQNEAQ. CDR3 length: 14 amino acids. The J segment lost 0 bases and the V segment lost 5 bases, leaving 4 bases of the junction unmatched. CDR3 in DNA: TGTGCCAGCAGCCAGCGGGAACACTCCTACGAGCAGTACGTC. This codes for CASSQREHSYEQYV.

This clone was seen repeatedly, ten times or more. The chain employs TRBV6-2 or TRBV6-3 and TRBJ2-7; D may be TRBD2 (5 bases). From germline, CDR1 is MNHEY and CDR2 SVGEGT. This CDR3 spans 14 amino acids. Trimming removed 2 bases from V and 2 bases from J, with 10 bases in between. As DNA, the CDR3 is TGTGCCAGCAGTTACAGGGAGTTCCCCTACGAGCAGTACTTC. Protein: CASSYREFPYEQYF.

This chain connects TRBV4-2 to TRBJ2-3; D is ambiguous. Germline loops: CDR1 LGHNA, CDR2 YNFKEQ. The CDR3 is 15 amino acids. Trimming stripped 1 base from V and 2 bases from J, with 10 bases between. DNA for the CDR3: TGTGCCAGCAGCCAAGTTCCCCAATTCACAGATACGCAGTATTTT. It codes for CASSQVPQFTDTQYF.

The CDR3 nucleotides read TGTGCCAGCAGTACGGGAGCCTCCTCCTACAATGAGCAGTTCTTC. It codes for CASSTGASSYNEQFF. V gene TRBV6-5 combines with J gene TRBJ2-1; TRBD2 might be the D (6 bases). CDR1 MNHEY and CDR2 SVGAGI come from the germline V gene. The CDR3 contains 15 residues. The V and J ends lost 5 bases and 0 bases respectively, with 11 bases between them.

This clone occurred a few times. This chain links TRBV19 with TRBJ1-2; 8 bases match TRBD1. Germline CDR1 is LNHDA and CDR2 is SQIVND (reference sequence). V trimming: 7 bases; J trimming: 4 bases; junction bases outside the gene matches: 5. CDR3 length: 13 amino acids. The CDR3 loop is CASTWTGTYGYTF. As DNA, the CDR3 is TGTGCCAGTACATGGACAGGGACCTATGGCTACACCTTC. Combining the CDR3 with reference TRBV19 and TRBJ1-2 gives the whole variable domain DGGITQSPKYLFRKEGQNVTLSCEQNLNHDAMYWYRQDPGQGLRLIYYSQIVNDFQKGDIAEGYSVSREKKESFPLTVTSAQKNPTAFYLCASTWTGTYGYTFGSGTRLTVV.

J is TRBJ2-5 and V is TRBV7-9; 12 nucleotides align to TRBD2. Trimming at V came to 1 base and at J to 5 bases, leaving 2 bases not matched to a gene. There are 15 residues in the CDR3. Per germline, CDR1 SEHNR and CDR2 FQNEAQ (reference sequence). This CDR3 is CASSLGGLAGETQYF. CDR3 coding DNA: TGTGCCAGCAGCTTAGGAGGACTAGCGGGGGAGACCCAGTACTTC.

The genes are TRBV7-9 and TRBJ2-3; D perhaps matches TRBD2 (7 bases). The CDR3 spans 16 residues. Germline CDR1 reads SEHNR; CDR2 reads FQNEAQ (reference sequence). V dropped 5 bases and J dropped 0 bases, with 15 bases sitting between them. The CDR3 is CASSLRRGASTDTQYF. In nucleotides, the CDR3 is TGTGCCAGCAGCCTCCGACGGGGGGCTAGCACAGATACGCAGTATTTT.

The rearrangement links TRBV5-6 to TRBJ2-7; D is unclear. The CDR3 is 11 residues long. Germline CDR1 reads SGHDT; CDR2 reads YYEEEE. The V end lost 1 base, the J end lost 3 bases, and 2 bases lay between the germline ends. Here the CDR3 reads CASSLYYEQYF. CDR3 bases: TGTGCCAGCAGCTTGTACTACGAGCAGTACTTC.

The gene calls are TRBV7-3 and TRBJ2-1, with 10 bases matching TRBD2. The CDR3 has 16 amino acids. With V trimmed by 5 bases and J by 6 bases, 10 bases remained unmatched. CDR1 and CDR2 (germline): SGHTA, FQGTGA. The CDR3, as DNA: TGTGCCAGCAGCCCCCAAGGGACTAGCGCTGCCAATGAGCAGTTCTTC. Its protein product is CASSPQGTSAANEQFF.

This clone has a handful of counts. This rearrangement joins TRBV7-9 to TRBJ2-1, with a weak D call TRBD2 (6 bases). Trimming took off 5 bases at V and 6 bases at J, with 17 bases between the two ends. The germline CDR1 and CDR2 sequences are SEHNR and FQNEAQ (reference sequence). This CDR3 comprises 15 residues. The CDR3 nucleotides read TGTGCCAGCAGCCCGGCCGGGAGAGGCGCCAATGAGCAGTTCTTC. Protein product: CASSPAGRGANEQFF.